The rows below give T cell receptor beta chains drawn from one sample of a study of beta chain features in type 1 diabetes. Profiling relied on immunoSEQ multiplex PCR, and the TCRdb table lists in-frame clones only, not all of them. The repertoire holds hundreds of thousands of clones, with around 15% as singletons. Sequenced material: naive CD4+ T cells from blood. Source of these receptors: a young man with type 1 diabetes. Both conserved end residues are part of each CDR3. The D gene is left open where the match is weak. The size entry is marked missing in some rows and otherwise reads once, few, many or a size class.

clone_size: few; d_call: TRBD1; j_call: TRBJ2-7; v_call: TRBV6-6; cdr3_aa: CASSGKQGAHEQYF; cdr3_nt: TGTGCCAGCAGCGGGAAACAGGGGGCTCACGAGCAGTACTTC
clone_size: few; d_call: .; j_call: TRBJ2-1; v_call: TRBV30; cdr3_aa: CAWSKGGYNEQFF; cdr3_nt: TGTGCCTGGAGTAAAGGGGGTTACAATGAGCAGTTCTTC
clone_size: .; d_call: .; j_call: TRBJ1-2; v_call: TRBV20-1; cdr3_aa: CSDGGYTF; cdr3_nt: TGCAGTGATGGTGGCTACACCTTC
clone_size: .; d_call: TRBD1; j_call: TRBJ1-2; v_call: TRBV30; cdr3_aa: CAWNRDSSNYGYTF; cdr3_nt: TGTGCCTGGAACCGGGACAGCTCTAACTATGGCTACACCTTC
clone_size: .; d_call: .; j_call: TRBJ1-6; v_call: TRBV6-6; cdr3_aa: CASSPLTGKNSPLHF; cdr3_nt: TGTGCCAGCAGCCCACTCACAGGGAAGAATTCACCCCTCCACTTT
clone_size: .; d_call: .; j_call: TRBJ2-7; v_call: TRBV30; cdr3_aa: CAWSVTGVEQYF; cdr3_nt: TGTGCCTGGAGTGTAACCGGGGTCGAGCAGTACTTC
clone_size: few; d_call: TRBD1; j_call: TRBJ1-5; v_call: TRBV4-1; cdr3_aa: CASSLGQGEMAQHF; cdr3_nt: TGCGCCAGCAGCCTCGGACAGGGGGAAATGGCCCAGCATTTT
clone_size: few; d_call: TRBD2; j_call: TRBJ2-5; v_call: TRBV10-3; cdr3_aa: CAISESAGGEETQYF; cdr3_nt: TGTGCCATCAGTGAGTCGGCGGGGGGAGAGGAGACCCAGTACTTC
clone_size: .; d_call: TRBD2; j_call: TRBJ2-7; v_call: TRBV9; cdr3_aa: CASSLGGAYHEQYF; cdr3_nt: TGTGCCAGCAGCCTCGGGGGGGCCTACCACGAGCAGTACTTC
clone_size: .; d_call: .; j_call: TRBJ2-3; v_call: TRBV28; cdr3_aa: CASSPWTDTDTQYF; cdr3_nt: TGTGCCAGCAGTCCGTGGACAGACACAGATACGCAGTATTTT
clone_size: few; d_call: TRBD1; j_call: TRBJ1-1; v_call: TRBV6-5; cdr3_aa: CASSYGDRANTEAFF; cdr3_nt: TGTGCCAGCAGTTACGGGGACAGGGCGAACACTGAAGCTTTCTTT
clone_size: .; d_call: .; j_call: TRBJ2-1; v_call: TRBV11-1; cdr3_aa: CASSLLAAGGHDEQFF; cdr3_nt: TGTGCCAGCAGCTTACTAGCGGCAGGGGGGCATGATGAGCAGTTCTTC
clone_size: few; d_call: .; j_call: TRBJ2-7; v_call: TRBV5-1; cdr3_aa: CASSLAVTNSYEQYF; cdr3_nt: TGCGCCAGCAGCTTGGCCGTCACAAATTCCTACGAGCAGTACTTC
clone_size: .; d_call: .; j_call: TRBJ1-3; v_call: TRBV5-1; cdr3_aa: CASSLAVANGGNTIYF; cdr3_nt: TGCGCCAGCAGCTTGGCAGTGGCCAACGGTGGAAACACCATATATTTT
clone_size: .; d_call: .; j_call: TRBJ2-2; v_call: TRBV5-1; cdr3_aa: CASSSSSGELFF; cdr3_nt: TGCGCCAGCAGCTCTAGCTCCGGGGAGCTGTTTTTT
clone_size: .; d_call: .; j_call: TRBJ2-2; v_call: TRBV27; cdr3_aa: CASTQWTANTGELFF; cdr3_nt: TGTGCCAGCACCCAATGGACAGCGAACACCGGGGAGCTGTTTTTT
clone_size: few; d_call: .; j_call: TRBJ2-5; v_call: TRBV28; cdr3_aa: CASSLGQLQETQYF; cdr3_nt: TGTGCCAGCAGTTTGGGCCAGCTCCAAGAGACCCAGTACTTC
clone_size: few; d_call: .; j_call: TRBJ2-5; v_call: TRBV7-9; cdr3_aa: CASSLAGGETQYF; cdr3_nt: TGTGCCAGCAGCTTAGCGGGAGGAGAGACCCAGTACTTC
clone_size: .; d_call: .; j_call: TRBJ1-2; v_call: TRBV28; cdr3_aa: CASSLLYGYTF; cdr3_nt: TGTGCCAGCAGTTTACTATATGGCTACACCTTC
clone_size: few; d_call: .; j_call: TRBJ2-1; v_call: TRBV14; cdr3_aa: CASSHPGSGGPRSYNEQFF; cdr3_nt: TGTGCCAGCAGCCACCCCGGGTCCGGCGGCCCAAGGTCCTACAATGAGCAGTTCTTC
clone_size: .; d_call: .; j_call: TRBJ1-2; v_call: TRBV6-1; cdr3_aa: CASSAYLGYTF; cdr3_nt: TGTGCCAGCAGTGCCTACCTGGGCTACACCTTC
clone_size: .; d_call: .; j_call: TRBJ1-5; v_call: TRBV10-3; cdr3_aa: CAISESGGQDQPQHF; cdr3_nt: TGTGCCATCAGTGAGTCGGGGGGGCAAGATCAGCCCCAGCATTTT
clone_size: few; d_call: .; j_call: TRBJ1-3; v_call: TRBV27; cdr3_aa: CASSRLDRSSGNTIYF; cdr3_nt: TGTGCCAGCAGTCGTTTGGACAGAAGCTCTGGAAACACCATATATTTT
clone_size: few; d_call: .; j_call: TRBJ1-1; v_call: TRBV30; cdr3_aa: CAWSQGQLNTEAFF; cdr3_nt: TGTGCCTGGAGCCAAGGACAGCTGAACACTGAAGCTTTCTTT
clone_size: .; d_call: .; j_call: TRBJ2-7; v_call: TRBV21-1; cdr3_aa: CATRQGRDEQYF; cdr3_nt: TGTGCCACCCGACAGGGTAGGGACGAGCAGTACTTC
clone_size: .; d_call: TRBD2; j_call: TRBJ2-3; v_call: TRBV11-2; cdr3_aa: CASSEAGEGTDTQYF; cdr3_nt: TGTGCCAGCAGCGAAGCGGGAGAGGGCACAGATACGCAGTATTTT
clone_size: .; d_call: TRBD2; j_call: TRBJ2-7; v_call: TRBV27; cdr3_aa: CASSPSGSREQYF; cdr3_nt: TGTGCCAGCAGTCCTAGCGGGAGTAGGGAGCAGTACTTC
clone_size: .; d_call: .; j_call: TRBJ2-4; v_call: TRBV28; cdr3_aa: CASGWEENIQYF; cdr3_nt: TGTGCCAGCGGCTGGGAGGAAAACATTCAGTACTTC
clone_size: few; d_call: .; j_call: TRBJ1-2; v_call: TRBV20-1; cdr3_aa: CSARSETGYTF; cdr3_nt: TGCAGTGCTCGTAGCGAGACTGGCTACACCTTC
clone_size: few; d_call: TRBD2; j_call: TRBJ2-7; v_call: TRBV6-5; cdr3_aa: CASSSETSGSREQYF; cdr3_nt: TGTGCCAGCAGTTCTGAGACTAGCGGGAGTAGGGAGCAGTACTTC
clone_size: few; d_call: TRBD2; j_call: TRBJ2-5; v_call: TRBV7-9; cdr3_aa: CASPPSGRTLETQYF; cdr3_nt: TGTGCCAGCCCACCAAGCGGGAGGACTTTAGAGACCCAGTACTTC
clone_size: .; d_call: .; j_call: TRBJ2-5; v_call: TRBV5-8; cdr3_aa: CASSLALFQETQYF; cdr3_nt: TGTGCCAGCAGCTTGGCACTTTTCCAAGAGACCCAGTACTTC
clone_size: few; d_call: .; j_call: TRBJ2-5; v_call: TRBV18; cdr3_aa: CASSLGQSPPETQYF; cdr3_nt: TGTGCCAGCTCACTCGGACAGTCCCCACCCGAGACCCAGTACTTC
clone_size: few; d_call: .; j_call: TRBJ1-2; v_call: TRBV28; cdr3_aa: CASSPIRASRGRYGYTF; cdr3_nt: TGTGCCAGCAGTCCTATTAGGGCATCTCGAGGACGCTATGGCTACACCTTC
clone_size: .; d_call: TRBD2; j_call: TRBJ2-1; v_call: TRBV6-6; cdr3_aa: CASSLAGVYNEQFF; cdr3_nt: TGTGCCAGCTCACTAGCGGGGGTTTACAATGAGCAGTTCTTC
clone_size: .; d_call: TRBD1; j_call: TRBJ1-2; v_call: TRBV5-1; cdr3_aa: CASTQGQANYGYTF; cdr3_nt: TGCGCCAGCACCCAGGGACAGGCTAACTATGGCTACACCTTC
clone_size: few; d_call: .; j_call: TRBJ2-6; v_call: TRBV19; cdr3_aa: CASSIARTSGANVLTF; cdr3_nt: TGTGCCAGTAGTATAGCACGAACCTCTGGGGCCAACGTCCTGACTTTC
clone_size: .; d_call: TRBD1; j_call: TRBJ2-2; v_call: TRBV4-2; cdr3_aa: CASSRDRTNTGELFF; cdr3_nt: TGTGCCAGCAGCCGGGACAGGACGAACACCGGGGAGCTGTTTTTT
clone_size: .; d_call: .; j_call: TRBJ1-4; v_call: TRBV15; cdr3_aa: CATSAGQVYNEKLFF; cdr3_nt: TGTGCCACCAGCGCCGGGCAGGTCTATAATGAAAAACTGTTTTTT
clone_size: few; d_call: .; j_call: TRBJ2-4; v_call: TRBV13; cdr3_aa: CASSLGFGQPPGGEAKNIQYF; cdr3_nt: TGTGCCAGCAGCTTAGGCTTCGGACAACCACCCGGTGGGGAAGCCAAAAACATTCAGTACTTC
clone_size: few; d_call: .; j_call: TRBJ1-5; v_call: TRBV6-5; cdr3_aa: CASRTGGGNQPQHF; cdr3_nt: TGTGCCAGCAGGACGGGGGGTGGCAATCAGCCCCAGCATTTT
clone_size: .; d_call: .; j_call: TRBJ2-5; v_call: TRBV11-2; cdr3_aa: CASSLRQETQYF; cdr3_nt: TGTGCCAGCAGCTTGCGGCAAGAGACCCAGTACTTC
clone_size: few; d_call: .; j_call: TRBJ2-1; v_call: TRBV4-1; cdr3_aa: CASSQIRTDLGGEQFF; cdr3_nt: TGCGCCAGCAGCCAAATCCGGACGGACCTAGGAGGTGAGCAGTTCTTC
clone_size: .; d_call: TRBD1; j_call: TRBJ1-4; v_call: TRBV30; cdr3_aa: CACLLGQGATNEKLFF; cdr3_nt: TGTGCCTGCCTTTTGGGACAGGGAGCAACTAATGAAAAACTGTTTTTT
clone_size: few; d_call: TRBD1; j_call: TRBJ1-2; v_call: TRBV18; cdr3_aa: CASSPGQAYGYTF; cdr3_nt: TGTGCCAGCTCACCGGGACAGGCCTATGGCTACACCTTC
clone_size: few; d_call: TRBD1; j_call: TRBJ2-1; v_call: TRBV6-1; cdr3_aa: CASRAGQGPYNEQFF; cdr3_nt: TGTGCCAGCAGGGCGGGACAGGGACCATACAATGAGCAGTTCTTC
clone_size: few; d_call: .; j_call: TRBJ2-4; v_call: TRBV4-3; cdr3_aa: CASSQASSLAKNIQYF; cdr3_nt: TGCGCCAGCAGCCAAGCGTCCTCGCTAGCCAAAAACATTCAGTACTTC
clone_size: few; d_call: .; j_call: TRBJ1-2; v_call: TRBV7-2; cdr3_aa: CASSLSLSAYGYTF; cdr3_nt: TGTGCCAGCAGCTTAAGTCTTTCGGCGTATGGCTACACCTTC
clone_size: .; d_call: TRBD2; j_call: TRBJ2-7; v_call: TRBV25-1; cdr3_aa: CASMGRLATYEQYF; cdr3_nt: TGTGCCAGCATGGGCAGACTAGCAACCTACGAGCAGTACTTC
clone_size: .; d_call: TRBD1; j_call: TRBJ1-5; v_call: TRBV9; cdr3_aa: CASSVDAGTGYSQPQHF; cdr3_nt: TGTGCCAGCAGCGTAGACGCCGGGACAGGGTATAGTCAGCCCCAGCATTTT
clone_size: .; d_call: .; j_call: TRBJ1-4; v_call: TRBV29-1; cdr3_aa: CSVGTAVYEKLFF; cdr3_nt: TGCAGCGTTGGAACCGCAGTTTATGAAAAACTGTTTTTT
clone_size: .; d_call: TRBD1; j_call: TRBJ2-7; v_call: TRBV6-6; cdr3_aa: CASSYLDRDEQYF; cdr3_nt: TGTGCCAGCAGTTACTTGGACAGGGACGAGCAGTACTTC
clone_size: few; d_call: TRBD1; j_call: TRBJ1-5; v_call: TRBV30; cdr3_aa: CAWSLVDRDTQPQHF; cdr3_nt: TGTGCCTGGAGTCTGGTAGACAGGGATACTCAGCCCCAGCATTTT
clone_size: few; d_call: TRBD1; j_call: TRBJ1-2; v_call: TRBV7-2; cdr3_aa: CASSPDRTRRGYTF; cdr3_nt: TGTGCCAGCAGCCCGGACAGGACTCGACGGGGCTACACCTTC